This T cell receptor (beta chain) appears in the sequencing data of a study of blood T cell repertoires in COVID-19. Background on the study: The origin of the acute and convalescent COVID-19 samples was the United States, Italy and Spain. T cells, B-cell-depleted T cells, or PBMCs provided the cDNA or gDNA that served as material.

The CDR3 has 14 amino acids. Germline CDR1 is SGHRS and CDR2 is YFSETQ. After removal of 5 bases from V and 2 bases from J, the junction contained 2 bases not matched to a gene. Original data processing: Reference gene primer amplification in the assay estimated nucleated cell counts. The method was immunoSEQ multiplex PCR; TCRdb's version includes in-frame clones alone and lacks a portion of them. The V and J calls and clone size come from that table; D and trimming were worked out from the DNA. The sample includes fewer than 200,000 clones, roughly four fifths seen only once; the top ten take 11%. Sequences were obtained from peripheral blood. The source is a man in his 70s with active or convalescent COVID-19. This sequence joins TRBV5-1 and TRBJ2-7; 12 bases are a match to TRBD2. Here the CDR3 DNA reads TGCGCCAGCAGGCTAGCGGGAGGGCCCTACGAGCAGTACTTC. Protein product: CASRLAGGPYEQYF.